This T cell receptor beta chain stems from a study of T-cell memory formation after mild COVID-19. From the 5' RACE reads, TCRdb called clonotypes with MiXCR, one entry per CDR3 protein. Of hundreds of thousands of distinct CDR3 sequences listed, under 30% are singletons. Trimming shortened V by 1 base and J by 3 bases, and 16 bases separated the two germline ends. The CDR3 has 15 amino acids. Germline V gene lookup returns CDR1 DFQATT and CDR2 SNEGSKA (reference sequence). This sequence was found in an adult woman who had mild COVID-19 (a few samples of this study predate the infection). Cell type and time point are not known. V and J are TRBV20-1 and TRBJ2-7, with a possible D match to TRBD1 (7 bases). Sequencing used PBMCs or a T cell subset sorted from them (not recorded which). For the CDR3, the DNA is TGCAGTGCTAGAGCCTCGCGCAGGGGGGTCTACGAGCAGTACTTC. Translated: CSARASRRGVYEQYF.